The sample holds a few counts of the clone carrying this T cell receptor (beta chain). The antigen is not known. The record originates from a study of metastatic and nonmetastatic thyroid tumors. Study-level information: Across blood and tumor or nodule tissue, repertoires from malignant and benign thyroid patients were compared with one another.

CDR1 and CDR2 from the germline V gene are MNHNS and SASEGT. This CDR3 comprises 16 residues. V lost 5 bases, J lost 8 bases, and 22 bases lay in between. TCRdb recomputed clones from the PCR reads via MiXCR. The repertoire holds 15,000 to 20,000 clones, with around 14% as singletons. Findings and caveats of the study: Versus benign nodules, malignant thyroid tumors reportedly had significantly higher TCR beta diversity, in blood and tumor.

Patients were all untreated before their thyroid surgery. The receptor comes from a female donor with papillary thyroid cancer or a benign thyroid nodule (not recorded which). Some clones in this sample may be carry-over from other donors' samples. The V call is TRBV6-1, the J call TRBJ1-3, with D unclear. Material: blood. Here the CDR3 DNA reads TGTGCCAGCAGTTCCTACCGGGAGGTCGGAAGGCACACCATATATTTT. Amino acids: CASSSYREVGRHTIYF.